The 31 T cell receptor beta chains listed next were all sequenced from one sample in a study of tumor and adjacent non-tumor tissue in lung cancer. The library came from three nested PCR rounds adapted from ARM-PCR protocols. From the multiplex PCR reads, TCRdb called clonotypes with MiXCR, one entry per CDR3 protein. The table includes some 78,000 distinct CDR3 sequences, over 75% detected once. The template was RNA from unsorted bulk tissue. Sequencing used lung tumor tissue. The source of these receptors is a woman in her forties or fifties with non-small cell lung cancer.

This clonotype showed up just once. Lacking the conserved final phenylalanine or tryptophan, this CDR3 likely reflects a read error. V gene TRBV20-1 combines with J gene TRBJ2-3; D is possibly TRBD2 (5 bases). The ends were cut back, 3 bases at V and 3 bases at J, with 13 bases in the middle. CDR3 length: 14 residues. In germline, CDR1 is DFQATT, CDR2 SNEGSKA (reference sequence). For the CDR3, the DNA is TGCAGTGCTAGGGGAGCGCGACTTACAGATACGCAGTATCTT. Protein: CSARGARLTDTQYL.

Remarks on this clonotype: The germline gene is not matched at one end of the junction; a read error may be the cause. The chain is built from TRBV11-2 and TRBJ2-1, with D unresolved. The CDR3 has 12 amino acids. Per germline, CDR1 SGHAT and CDR2 FQNNGV. DNA of the CDR3: TGTGCCACCAGCCCCTTCGGGTATGAGCAGTTCTTC. It yields the protein CATSPFGYEQFF.

The chain recombines TRBV11-2 with TRBJ2-1; 7 nucleotides match TRBD2. V trimming: 7 bases; J trimming: 5 bases; junction bases outside the gene matches: 11. Germline values: CDR1 SGHAT, CDR2 FQNNGV. This CDR3 is 15 amino acids long. The CDR3 DNA follows: TGTGCCAGCATCCTTATAACGGGAGGAGACAATGAGCAGTTCTTC. As protein: CASILITGGDNEQFF.

The V call is TRBV20-1, the J call TRBJ2-5; unclear D gene. The CDR3 is 14 residues long. Trimming pared 2 bases from V and 1 base from J, leaving 11 bases between. Per germline, CDR1 DFQATT and CDR2 SNEGSKA (reference sequence). DNA of the CDR3: TGCAGTGCTAGAAACGGAACAGTCCAAGAGACCCAGTACTTC. This sequence encodes CSARNGTVQETQYF.

The chain employs TRBV29-1 and TRBJ2-1; maybe TRBD2 (6 bases). Germline V gene lookup returns CDR1 SQVTM and CDR2 ANQGSEA. The CDR3 spans 16 residues. The V end lost 2 bases, the J end lost 9 bases, and 23 bases lay between the germline ends. CDR3 sequence reads: CSVETNGSYRGIEQFF. The CDR3, as DNA: TGCAGCGTTGAAACTAACGGGAGTTACCGTGGGATTGAGCAGTTCTTC.

Of note for this clonotype: At one end, the junction sequence differs from germline, possibly due to a read error. The chain couples TRBV6-1 to TRBJ1-1; maybe TRBD1 (5 bases). The CDR3 length is 15 residues. CDR1 is MNHNS and CDR2 is SASEGT in the germline V gene. The CDR3 protein is CANSGRQWARTEAFF. CDR3 coding DNA: TGTGCCAACAGTGGTAGACAGTGGGCGCGCACTGAAGCTTTCTTT.

There are many counts of this clonotype. The chain joins TRBV4-2 to TRBJ2-3; a possible D gene is TRBD2 (6 bases). V lost 0 bases, J lost 2 bases, and 15 bases lay in between. This CDR3 contains 17 residues. Germline-derived CDR1 and CDR2 are LGHNA and YNFKEQ. The CDR3 reads CASSQEASAANTDTQYF. The CDR3 region has the DNA TGTGCCAGCAGCCAAGAAGCTAGCGCGGCCAACACAGATACGCAGTATTTT.

This clonotype was seen many times. The V call is TRBV28, the J call TRBJ2-1; 7 nucleotides align to TRBD1. The V segment lost 7 bases and the J segment 3 bases; nucleotides outside the gene matches: 6. The CDR3 runs to 14 residues. Per the germline V gene, CDR1 is MDHEN and CDR2 is SYDVKM. The CDR3 region has the DNA TGTGCCAGCAATCCGGGACAGCACTACAATGAGCAGTTCTTC. This gives the protein CASNPGQHYNEQFF. Variable domain in full (rest from reference TRBV28 and TRBJ2-1): DVKVTQSSRYLVKRTGEKVFLECVQDMDHENMFWYRQDPGLGLRLIYFSYDVKMKEKGDIPEGYSVSREKKERFSLILESASTNQTSMYLCASNPGQHYNEQFFGPGTRLTVL.

Comments on this clonotype: The CDR3 end shows no conserved phenylalanine or tryptophan, and so a read error is likely. The rearrangement links TRBV4-1 to TRBJ1-5; tentative D call: TRBD1 (5 bases). Per germline, CDR1 MGHRA and CDR2 YSYEKL. The CDR3 loop spans 15 amino acids. The CDR3: CASSQEQVSNQPQHS. CDR3 sequence (DNA): TGCGCCAGTAGCCAAGAACAGGTTAGCAATCAGCCCCAGCATTCT.

As regards this clonotype: A read error may account for a junction end that differs from germline. The chain has TRBV6-5 and TRBJ2-5, with D possibly TRBD1 on 6 matching bases. The CDR3 has 13 amino acids. Germline assignment: CDR1 MNHEY and CDR2 SVGAGI. In nucleotides, the CDR3 is TGTGCCAGCAGTTACGGTGAGGGGGAGACCGAGTATTTC. Its translation: CASSYGEGETEYF.

On this clonotype: Sequence at one end of the junction differs from germline and may be a read error. The chain couples TRBV11-2 to TRBJ2-7, with D perhaps matching TRBD1 (6 bases). CDR3 length: 15 residues. Germline loops: CDR1 SGHAT, CDR2 FQNNGV. DNA for the CDR3: TGTGCTAGCAACCTCCCGGGACACCCATACAACGAGCATTACTTC. It is translated as CASNLPGHPYNEHYF.

Comments on this clonotype: The conserved final phenylalanine or tryptophan is absent from the CDR3, which likely points to a read error. The V and J genes are TRBV28 and TRBJ1-1, with TRBD1 as a possible D gene (5 bases). Per germline, CDR1 MDHEN and CDR2 SYDVKM. Trimming left V 7 bases short and J 7 bases short, with 13 bases between. There are 12 residues in the CDR3. CDR3 residues: CASTTGAGEAFL. For the CDR3, the DNA is TGTGCCAGCACAACCGGGGCGGGTGAAGCTTTCTTA.

As for this clonotype: A junction boundary mismatches the germline segment, possibly from a read error. This chain connects TRBV28 to TRBJ2-6; TRBD1 aligns across 8 bases. Germline assignment: CDR1 MDHEN and CDR2 SYDVKM. CDR3 length: 15 amino acids. CDR3 protein: CASIPDRAAASVLTF. The CDR3 bases are TGTGCCAGCATTCCGGACAGGGCTGCGGCCAGCGTCCTGACTTTC. The variable domain in full, with the rest retrieved from reference TRBV28 and TRBJ2-6, is DVKVTQSSRYLVKRTGEKVFLECVQDMDHENMFWYRQDPGLGLRLIYFSYDVKMKEKGDIPEGYSVSREKKERFSLILESASTNQTSMYLCASIPDRAAASVLTFGAGSRLTVL.

A remark on this clonotype: At one end, the junction sequence differs from germline, possibly due to a read error. The V call is TRBV20-1, the J call TRBJ2-1; unclear D gene. This CDR3 is 16 amino acids long. Germline loops: CDR1 DFQATT, CDR2 SNEGSKA (reference sequence). CDR3 nucleotide sequence: TGTAGTGCTCGCAGTGGGCGGTCGAGCTCCTACAATGAGCAGTTCTTC. It encodes CSARSGRSSSYNEQFF.

The V call is TRBV20-1, the J call TRBJ2-3, with D possibly matching TRBD1 (6 bases). CDR3 size: 12 residues. Germline V CDR1 and CDR2: DFQATT, SNEGSKA (reference sequence). The CDR3 is CGGQRGTDTQYF. CDR3 DNA: TGCGGTGGACAGAGGGGCACAGATACGCAGTATTTT.

Note on this clonotype: Because it lacks the conserved phenylalanine or tryptophan at the end, this CDR3 is likely a read error. The rearrangement uses TRBV20-1 and TRBJ2-7; D is unclear. This CDR3 is built from 15 residues. Germline CDR1 reads DFQATT; CDR2 reads SNEGSKA (reference sequence). The CDR3 bases are TGCAATGCTAGATCAGTCGAGCGACCCCCCTACGAGCAGTACATC. Translating it yields CNARSVERPPYEQYI.

The genes are TRBV11-2 and TRBJ1-4; D perhaps matches TRBD1 (5 bases). Between the trimmed V and J ends, which lost 5 bases and 16 bases, there was a span of 26 bases. The CDR3 covers 15 residues. In germline, CDR1 is SGHAT, CDR2 FQNNGV. The CDR3 sequence is CASSTGGGYNEMPFF. CDR3 DNA: TGTGCCAGCAGCACAGGTGGGGGGTACAATGAAATGCCGTTTTTT.

In its sample, this clonotype ranks as medium-sized. The rearrangement joins TRBV6-2 or TRBV6-3 to TRBJ2-1; no clear D gene. The CDR3 contains 11 residues. The V gene's germline CDR1 is MNHEY and CDR2 SVGEGT. V was trimmed by 6 bases and J by 9 bases, leaving 9 bases between them. The CDR3 is CASSIGVEQFF. CDR3 coding DNA: TGTGCCAGCAGCATAGGTGTTGAGCAGTTCTTC.

This clonotype was counted only a few times. A clone one base away is much larger, so this may be a read error. The rearrangement uses TRBV28 and TRBJ1-1; weak D call: TRBD1 (5 bases). The V end was cut by 10 bases, the J end by 1 base, with 16 bases between. This CDR3 has 14 amino acids. Germline CDR1 is MDHEN and CDR2 is SYDVKM. The CDR3 here is CAIGSGPANTEAFF. In DNA form, the CDR3 reads TGTGCCATTGGATCGGGACCGGCGAACACTGAAGCTTTCTTT. Variable domain in full (rest from reference TRBV28 and TRBJ1-1): DVKVTQSSRYLVKRTGEKVFLECVQDMDHENMFWYRQDPGLGLRLIYFSYDVKMKEKGDIPEGYSVSREKKERFSLILESASTNQTSMYLCAIGSGPANTEAFFGQGTRLTVV.

As for this clonotype: Because it lacks the conserved phenylalanine or tryptophan at the end, this CDR3 is likely a read error. This rearrangement joins TRBV4-2 to TRBJ1-5; 9 bases fit TRBD1. CDR1 is LGHNA, CDR2 YNFKEQ, per germline. CDR3 length equals 15 residues. As DNA, the CDR3 is TGTGTCAGCAGCCGATCTACAGGGGGCGGTCAGCCCCAGCATCTT. Translation gives CVSSRSTGGGQPQHL.

To note about this clonotype: Sequence at one end of the junction differs from germline and may be a read error. CDR3 DNA: TGCAGTGTGGCCGGGACTAGTATGATAGATACGCAATATTTT. Translation gives CSVAGTSMIDTQYF. This rearrangement joins TRBV20-1 to TRBJ2-3, with 8 positions matching TRBD2. The CDR3 runs 14 residues. The germline gives CDR1 DFQATT, CDR2 SNEGSKA (reference sequence).

Comment on this clonotype: With a much larger clone just one base away, this may be a read error. The V and J genes are TRBV7-9 and TRBJ1-1, with 9 nucleotides matching TRBD1. The CDR3 is 15 amino acids. CDR1 is SEHNR and CDR2 is FQNEAQ in the germline V gene (reference sequence). The CDR3 nucleotides are TGTGCCAGCAGCCCAACAGGGGGCAGTATGGCTGAAGTTTTCTTT. It specifies CASSPTGGSMAEVFF.

The V call is TRBV11-2, the J call TRBJ2-7; 9 bases match TRBD2. CDR1 and CDR2 from the germline V gene are SGHAT and FQNNGV. Trimming at V came to 7 bases and at J to 13 bases, leaving 17 bases not matched to a gene. The CDR3 contains 14 residues. The chain's CDR3 is CASTSLAGVGGHYF. CDR3 bases: TGTGCCAGCACCTCATTAGCGGGAGTAGGAGGGCACTACTTC.

On this clonotype itself: At one of its ends the junction is not consistent with the germline gene, which may arise from a read error. This rearrangement joins TRBV10-3 to TRBJ2-7, with 9 bases identical to TRBD2. CDR3 length equals 13 residues. CDR1 and CDR2 (germline): ENHRY, SYGVKD. CDR3 nucleotides: TGTGCCATCAGGGCTAGCGGGAATTACGAGCAATACTTC. Translation gives CAIRASGNYEQYF.

Sample share makes this clonotype medium-sized. The CDR3 spells CSGTRQGANGYTF. CDR3 coding DNA: TGCAGTGGGACGAGACAGGGGGCTAATGGCTACACCTTC. The chain combines TRBV20-1 with TRBJ1-2; TRBD1 matches at 10 bases. Germline V gene data show CDR1 as DFQATT and CDR2 as SNEGSKA (reference sequence). V dropped 7 bases and J dropped 6; count of bases not matched to a gene: 8. This CDR3 is 13 amino acids long.

Points on this clonotype: A single base separates this from a much larger clone, so it may be a read error. The V call is TRBV29-1, the J call TRBJ2-7, with D tentatively TRBD1 (6 bases). The CDR3 is 13 residues long. Germline CDR1 SQVTM, CDR2 ANQGSEA. This chain's CDR3 is CSVDGTTNNERYF. CDR3 nucleotides: TGCAGCGTTGATGGGACAACTAACAACGAGCGGTACTTC.

The chain joins TRBV28 to TRBJ1-1; D gene unclear. Germline values: CDR1 MDHEN, CDR2 SYDVKM. Trimming took off 4 bases at V and 5 bases at J, with 17 bases between the two ends. This CDR3 contains 15 residues. In nucleotides, the CDR3 is TGTGCCAGCAGTTCGGCTAGTCTGAGGAGAACTGAAGCTTTCTTT. As protein: CASSSASLRRTEAFF.

A remark on this clonotype: The germline gene is not matched at one end of the junction; a read error may be the cause. J is TRBJ2-3 and V is TRBV4-2; a possible D gene is TRBD2 (7 bases). Per germline, CDR1 LGHNA and CDR2 YNFKEQ. The CDR3 loop spans 17 amino acids. CDR3 DNA sequence: TGTGCCAGCAACCAATCGCAGGGGAGCAGCGGGGCAGATACGCAGTATTTT. The encoded protein is CASNQSQGSSGADTQYF.

The rearrangement links TRBV28 to TRBJ2-1; D not certain. Trimming shortened V by 5 bases and J by 8 bases, and 7 bases separated the two germline ends. Germline CDR1 reads MDHEN; CDR2 reads SYDVKM. The CDR3 is 11 residues long. CDR3: CASSNCHEQFF. DNA for the CDR3: TGTGCCAGCAGTAACTGCCATGAGCAGTTCTTC.

On this clonotype: An end of the junction does not agree with germline; a read error may underlie this. The chain employs TRBV5-6 and TRBJ1-2; D is ambiguous. The CDR3 sequence is 13 residues long. Germline CDR1 SGHDT, CDR2 YYEEEE. The CDR3 protein is CTSSQVANYGYTF. Here the CDR3 DNA reads TGTACCAGTAGTCAGGTGGCGAACTATGGCTACACCTTC.

CDR3 nucleotides: TGCAATGTTAGAGTTTCCGGGACAGGAGCCTACGAGCAGTACTTC. As protein: CNVRVSGTGAYEQYF. The chain links TRBV20-1 to TRBJ2-7; TRBD1 aligns across 8 bases. This CDR3 contains 15 residues. CDR1 and CDR2 from the germline V gene are DFQATT and SNEGSKA (reference sequence).